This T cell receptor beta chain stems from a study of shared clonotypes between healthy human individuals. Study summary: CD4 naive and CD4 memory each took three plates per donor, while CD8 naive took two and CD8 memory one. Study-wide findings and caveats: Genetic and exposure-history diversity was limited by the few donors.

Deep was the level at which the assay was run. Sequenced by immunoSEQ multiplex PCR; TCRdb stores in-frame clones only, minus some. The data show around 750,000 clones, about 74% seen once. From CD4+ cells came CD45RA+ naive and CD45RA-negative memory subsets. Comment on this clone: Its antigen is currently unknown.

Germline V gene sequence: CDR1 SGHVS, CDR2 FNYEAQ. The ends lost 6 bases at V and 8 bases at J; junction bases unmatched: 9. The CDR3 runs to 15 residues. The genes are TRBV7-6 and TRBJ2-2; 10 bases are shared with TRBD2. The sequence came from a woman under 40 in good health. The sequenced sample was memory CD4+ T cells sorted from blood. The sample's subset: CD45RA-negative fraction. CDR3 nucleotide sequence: TGTGCCAGCAGTTCTAGCGGGAGAAGGGTTGGGGAGCTGTTTTTT. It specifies CASSSSGRRVGELFF. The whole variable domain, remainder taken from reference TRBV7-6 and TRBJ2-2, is GAGVSQSPRYKVTKRGQDVALRCDPISGHVSLYWYRQALGQGPEFLTYFNYEAQQDKSGLPNDRFSAERPEGSISTLTIQRTEQRDSAMYRCASSSSGRRVGELFFGEGSRLTVL.